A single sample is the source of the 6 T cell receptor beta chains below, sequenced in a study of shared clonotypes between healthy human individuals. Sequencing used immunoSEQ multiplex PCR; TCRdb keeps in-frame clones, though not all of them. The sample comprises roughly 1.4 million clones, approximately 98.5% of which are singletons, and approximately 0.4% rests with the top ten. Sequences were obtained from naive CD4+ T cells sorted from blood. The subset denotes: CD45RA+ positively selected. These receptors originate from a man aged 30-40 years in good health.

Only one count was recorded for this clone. In DNA, the CDR3 is TGTGCCAGCAGCACTAGTTTTAGCACAGATACGCAGTATTTT. It is translated as CASSTSFSTDTQYF. This chain uses TRBV5-4 with TRBJ2-3; a weak D match, TRBD2 (5 bases). This CDR3 region has 14 residues. The germline gives CDR1 SGHNT, CDR2 YYREEE (reference sequence). Trimming shortened V by 4 bases and J by 0 bases, and 9 bases separated the two germline ends.

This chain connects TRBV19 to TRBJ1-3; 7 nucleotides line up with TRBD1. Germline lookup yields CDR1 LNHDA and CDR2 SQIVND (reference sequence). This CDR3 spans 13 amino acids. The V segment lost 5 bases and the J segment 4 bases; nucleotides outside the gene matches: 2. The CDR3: CASSQGDGNTIYF. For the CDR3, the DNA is TGTGCCAGTAGTCAGGGGGACGGAAACACCATATATTTT.

The CDR3 DNA reads as TGTGCCAGCAGCGTCGGGGGCGAGGTAGCCTACGGCTACACCTTC. It is translated as CASSVGGEVAYGYTF. This chain connects TRBV9 to TRBJ1-2; perhaps TRBD1 as D (6 bases). Between the trimmed V and J ends, which lost 2 bases and 8 bases, there was a span of 19 bases. In germline, CDR1 is SGDLS, CDR2 YYNGEE. This CDR3 comprises 15 residues.

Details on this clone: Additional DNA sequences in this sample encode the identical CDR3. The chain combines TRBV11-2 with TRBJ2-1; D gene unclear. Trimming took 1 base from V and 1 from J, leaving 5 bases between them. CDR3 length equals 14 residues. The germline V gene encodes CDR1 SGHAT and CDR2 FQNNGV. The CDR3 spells CASSLAASYNEQFF. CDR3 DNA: TGTGCCAGCAGCTTAGCCGCGTCCTACAATGAGCAGTTCTTC.

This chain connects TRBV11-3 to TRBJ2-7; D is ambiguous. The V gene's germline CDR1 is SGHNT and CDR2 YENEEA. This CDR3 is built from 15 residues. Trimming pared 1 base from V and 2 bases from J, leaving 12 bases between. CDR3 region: CASSLGPSSAYEQYF. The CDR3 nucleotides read TGTGCCAGCAGCTTAGGGCCCTCCTCCGCCTACGAGCAGTACTTC.

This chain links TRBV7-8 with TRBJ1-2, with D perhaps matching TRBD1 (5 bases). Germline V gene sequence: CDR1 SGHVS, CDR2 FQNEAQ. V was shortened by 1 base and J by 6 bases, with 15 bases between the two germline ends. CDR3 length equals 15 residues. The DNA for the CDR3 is TGTGCCAGCAGCTTAGGGATGGCAGGGTCGGATGGCTACACCTTC. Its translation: CASSLGMAGSDGYTF.